The rows below give T cell receptor beta chains drawn from one sample of a study of early T cells in non-severe SARS-CoV-2 infection. TCRdb recomputed calls from the 5' RACE reads with MiXCR, one row per CDR3 protein. The data show about 70,000 distinct CDR3 sequences, around 5% seen once. The source material was whole blood, sampled at baseline. These receptors were obtained from an adult who was a healthcare worker with PCR-confirmed SARS-CoV-2 infection or an uninfected control (not recorded which). CDR3s include the opening cysteine and the closing phenylalanine or tryptophan. A D gene is named only where the DNA matches it firmly. Clone size appears in some rows only: once, few, many, or a class for an expanded clone.

DNA: TGTGCCAGCACCGGGACTAGCGGGAGTTGGGATACGCAGTATTTT; CDR3: CASTGTSGSWDTQYF; J: TRBJ2-3; D: TRBD2; size: many; V: TRBV4-2
DNA: TGTGCCAGCAGCTTAGGGGGACTAGCGGGGACCTCCTACGAGCAGTACTTC; CDR3: CASSLGGLAGTSYEQYF; J: TRBJ2-7; D: TRBD2; size: many; V: TRBV7-2
DNA: TGTGCCAGCAGCCACAGTCCAGATACGCAGTATTTT; CDR3: CASSHSPDTQYF; J: TRBJ2-3; D: NA; size: many; V: TRBV6-1
DNA: TGCAGTGTAGGCGGGGGCTACGCTGAAGCTTTCTTT; CDR3: CSVGGGYAEAFF; J: TRBJ1-1; D: NA; size: few; V: TRBV20-1
DNA: TGCGCCAGCAGCTTGGACAGGGACTTGTACTTC; CDR3: CASSLDRDLYF; J: TRBJ2-7; D: NA; size: many; V: TRBV5-1
DNA: TGTGCCAGCAGCTCAGGAACCCGCGGGAGCCAAGAGACCCAGTACTTC; CDR3: CASSSGTRGSQETQYF; J: TRBJ2-5; D: TRBD2; size: many; V: TRBV7-7
DNA: TGTGCCACCAGTGATCGACACGACACTGAAGCTTTCTTT; CDR3: CATSDRHDTEAFF; J: TRBJ1-1; D: NA; size: many; V: TRBV24-1
DNA: TGCGCCAGCAGCCGCTTTCGGACAGGGGGCTTGAACAATGAGCAGTTCTTC; CDR3: CASSRFRTGGLNNEQFF; J: TRBJ2-1; D: TRBD1; size: few; V: TRBV4-1
DNA: TGTGCCAGCAGTTTATCCTCGGGAGGGGTGCAGTACTTC; CDR3: CASSLSSGGVQYF; J: TRBJ2-7; D: TRBD2; size: NA; V: TRBV27
DNA: TGTGCCAGCAGTGGATCCGGACAGGGGGCGTACGAGCAGTACTTC; CDR3: CASSGSGQGAYEQYF; J: TRBJ2-7; D: TRBD1; size: few; V: TRBV27
DNA: TGTGCTAGTGGCCATGCAGGGGACACTGAAGTTTTCTTT; CDR3: CASGHAGDTEVFF; J: TRBJ1-1; D: NA; size: many; V: TRBV12-5
DNA: TGCGCCAGCAGCCAAGATTTCAGGAGGGGCAATCAGCCCCAGCATTTT; CDR3: CASSQDFRRGNQPQHF; J: TRBJ1-5; D: NA; size: many; V: TRBV4-1
DNA: TGTGCCACCCCCTCGAAGCTAGCGGCGAACACCGGGGAGCTGTTTTTT; CDR3: CATPSKLAANTGELFF; J: TRBJ2-2; D: TRBD2; size: few; V: TRBV2
DNA: TGTGCCAGCTCAACAGACACGGTGAACTATGGCTACACCTTC; CDR3: CASSTDTVNYGYTF; J: TRBJ1-2; D: NA; size: many; V: TRBV18
DNA: TGTGCCAGCTTTTTTTCGTTAACAGGGGTAGGGGAAAAACTGTTTTTT; CDR3: CASFFSLTGVGEKLFF; J: TRBJ1-4; D: TRBD1; size: few; V: TRBV6-1
DNA: TGCAGTGCTAGGGGTTTTCGGGACTCCTACGAGCAGTACTTC; CDR3: CSARGFRDSYEQYF; J: TRBJ2-7; D: NA; size: many; V: TRBV20-1
DNA: TGTGCCAGCAGCCAGACTATTATGAACACTGAAGCTTTCTTT; CDR3: CASSQTIMNTEAFF; J: TRBJ1-1; D: NA; size: few; V: TRBV3-1
DNA: TGTGCCAGCAGCCAAGTGCCCGGGGAGCTGTTTTTT; CDR3: CASSQVPGELFF; J: TRBJ2-2; D: NA; size: NA; V: TRBV3-1
DNA: TGTGCCAGCAGCTTGGGGTACGGGGAGAACACTGAAGCTTTCTTT; CDR3: CASSLGYGENTEAFF; J: TRBJ1-1; D: NA; size: few; V: TRBV11-3
DNA: TGTGCCAGCAGCTTAGATTCTGCGATGACAGGATCGCTTAACAATGAGCAGTTCTTC; CDR3: CASSLDSAMTGSLNNEQFF; J: TRBJ2-1; D: NA; size: NA; V: TRBV7-2
DNA: TGCGCCAGCAGTGGACAGCTTAATGAAAAACTGTTTTTT; CDR3: CASSGQLNEKLFF; J: TRBJ1-4; D: NA; size: once; V: TRBV10-1
DNA: TGTGCCAGCAGCGCGTGGACTAGCGGGAGGGCCGGGAATGAGCAGTTCTTC; CDR3: CASSAWTSGRAGNEQFF; J: TRBJ2-1; D: TRBD2; size: many; V: TRBV11-3
DNA: TGTGCCAGCAGCTCCGGACCCCCCGAAGGCTACAATGAGCAGTTCTTC; CDR3: CASSSGPPEGYNEQFF; J: TRBJ2-1; D: NA; size: many; V: TRBV11-2
DNA: TGTGCCAGCAGGGGGGGACAGCGGATCTACGAGCAGTACTTC; CDR3: CASRGGQRIYEQYF; J: TRBJ2-7; D: NA; size: NA; V: TRBV7-9
DNA: TGTGCCAGCAGAGATAACACTGAAGCTTTCTTT; CDR3: CASRDNTEAFF; J: TRBJ1-1; D: NA; size: many; V: TRBV7-9
DNA: TGTGCCAGCAGTTTAGGCTACGAGCAGTACTTC; CDR3: CASSLGYEQYF; J: TRBJ2-7; D: NA; size: medium-sized; V: TRBV12-3/TRBV12-4
DNA: TGCGCCAGCAGCACTTCGACAGGGGCCAACGAGCAGTACTTC; CDR3: CASSTSTGANEQYF; J: TRBJ2-7; D: TRBD1; size: NA; V: TRBV5-1
DNA: TGCAGTGCTAGAGACACAGGACTAGCTAGTACCGAGCAGTACTTC; CDR3: CSARDTGLASTEQYF; J: TRBJ2-7; D: TRBD2; size: few; V: TRBV20-1
DNA: TGTGCCAGCACCTATGACAGGGGTAGCACCGGGGAGCTGTTTTTT; CDR3: CASTYDRGSTGELFF; J: TRBJ2-2; D: TRBD1; size: few; V: TRBV6-5
DNA: TGTGCCTGGAGTAGGTCGACTAGCGGGAGGGCCCGAATCACAGATACGCAGTATTTT; CDR3: CAWSRSTSGRARITDTQYF; J: TRBJ2-3; D: TRBD2; size: few; V: TRBV30
DNA: TGCGCCAGCAGCCAAGGTAGCGGGGCCCCCTACGAGCAGTACTTC; CDR3: CASSQGSGAPYEQYF; J: TRBJ2-7; D: TRBD2; size: NA; V: TRBV4-1
DNA: TGTGCCAGCAGTTCCGGGACGCTCGCGCGGGGCTACACCTTC; CDR3: CASSSGTLARGYTF; J: TRBJ1-2; D: NA; size: few; V: TRBV28
DNA: TGTGCCAGCAGTTTAAAGACAGGGGACTGGGGTACCTACGAGCAGTACTTC; CDR3: CASSLKTGDWGTYEQYF; J: TRBJ2-7; D: TRBD1; size: many; V: TRBV11-2
DNA: TGTGCCAGCTCAAGATACGAAATCGGCCCTCAGCCCCAGCATTTT; CDR3: CASSRYEIGPQPQHF; J: TRBJ1-5; D: NA; size: NA; V: TRBV9
DNA: TGTGCCAGCAGTGGGGTGGCGGTTTCCACAGATACGCAGTATTTT; CDR3: CASSGVAVSTDTQYF; J: TRBJ2-3; D: NA; size: many; V: TRBV5-6
DNA: TGTGCCAGCAGCCCGCGTATGGAGACCCAGTACTTC; CDR3: CASSPRMETQYF; J: TRBJ2-5; D: NA; size: NA; V: TRBV7-2
DNA: TGTGCCAGCAGAGAGGGACAGGGTACCTACGAGCAGTACTTC; CDR3: CASREGQGTYEQYF; J: TRBJ2-7; D: TRBD1; size: many; V: TRBV4-2
DNA: TGCAGCGTCTTCAGGGACTACGAGCAGTACTTC; CDR3: CSVFRDYEQYF; J: TRBJ2-7; D: NA; size: NA; V: TRBV29-1
DNA: TGTGCCAGCAGCAATTTTCGGGACGGGGGACTACCTTACAATGAGCAGTTCTTC; CDR3: CASSNFRDGGLPYNEQFF; J: TRBJ2-1; D: NA; size: NA; V: TRBV21-1
DNA: TGTGCCAGCAGGGGAGGGGTGAGCACAGATACGCAGTATTTT; CDR3: CASRGGVSTDTQYF; J: TRBJ2-3; D: TRBD2; size: many; V: TRBV6-6
DNA: TGTGCCAGCAGACACCCAGGGGGTGCGCTCACTGAAGCTTTCTTT; CDR3: CASRHPGGALTEAFF; J: TRBJ1-1; D: TRBD1; size: many; V: TRBV28
DNA: TGTGCCAGCAGACCTCGACAAGCCGCCTACGAGCAGTACTTC; CDR3: CASRPRQAAYEQYF; J: TRBJ2-7; D: NA; size: many; V: TRBV7-9
DNA: TGTGCCAGCAGCCTGGGGTCTACAGATACGCAGTATTTT; CDR3: CASSLGSTDTQYF; J: TRBJ2-3; D: NA; size: many; V: TRBV5-6
DNA: TGTGCCAACAGCCAAGAGGTGGGAGCGCGGACAGATACGCAGTATTTT; CDR3: CANSQEVGARTDTQYF; J: TRBJ2-3; D: NA; size: many; V: TRBV4-2
DNA: TGTGCCAGCAGCTCTACCTGGGAATATGGCTACACCTTC; CDR3: CASSSTWEYGYTF; J: TRBJ1-2; D: NA; size: NA; V: TRBV7-2
DNA: TGCAGTGCTTTATTTGGAGGGGGAGTCTACGAGCAGTACTTC; CDR3: CSALFGGGVYEQYF; J: TRBJ2-7; D: NA; size: many; V: TRBV20-1
DNA: TGCAGTGCTAGATCCTCGAAAAGGGCCGGGGAGCTGTTTTTT; CDR3: CSARSSKRAGELFF; J: TRBJ2-2; D: NA; size: many; V: TRBV20-1
DNA: TGTGCCAGCAGGCAGAACGGACAGCTGTACGAGCAGTACTTC; CDR3: CASRQNGQLYEQYF; J: TRBJ2-7; D: NA; size: many; V: TRBV12-3/TRBV12-4